This TCR beta chain originates from a study of cytomegalovirus exposure and HLA in healthy donors. The overall study: The study's early data release held 75 million to 95 million unique TCRs from HLA-typed donors.

Findings of the study overall: It was reportedly the case that the classifier diagnosed cytomegalovirus status with high specificity and sensitivity. As a later analysis showed, several of the most significant clusters appeared to be linked to common viral pathogens.

With regard to this clone: Its antigen is as yet unknown.

In germline, CDR1 is SEHNR, CDR2 FQNEAQ (reference sequence). The CDR3 consists of 12 residues. V lost 6 bases and J 4 bases, leaving 8 bases between the germline ends. PCR primers comprised 60 Vbeta and 13 Jbeta primers. Libraries were prepared by immunoSEQ multiplex PCR; TCRdb keeps only in-frame clonotypes and omits some of them. The sample includes around 150,000 clones, around 79% of them seen just once. The source material was PBMCs. This sequence originates from a woman aged 45-60 years in good health and CMV-seropositive. The rearrangement joins TRBV7-9 to TRBJ2-3; D not resolved. CDR3: CASRSESDTQYF. In DNA, the CDR3 is TGTGCCAGCAGGAGTGAATCAGATACGCAGTATTTT.